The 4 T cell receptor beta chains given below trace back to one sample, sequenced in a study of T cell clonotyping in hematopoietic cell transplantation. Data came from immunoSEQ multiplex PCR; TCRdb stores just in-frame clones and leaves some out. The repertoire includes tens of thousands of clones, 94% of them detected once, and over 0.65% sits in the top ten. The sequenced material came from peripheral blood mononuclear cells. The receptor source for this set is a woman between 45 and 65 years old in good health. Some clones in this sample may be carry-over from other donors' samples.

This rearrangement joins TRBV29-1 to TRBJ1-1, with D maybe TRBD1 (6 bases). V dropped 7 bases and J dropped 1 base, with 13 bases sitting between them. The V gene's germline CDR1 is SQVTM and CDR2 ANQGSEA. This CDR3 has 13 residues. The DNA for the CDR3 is TGCAGCGGGTCGGGAGGGGGGAACACTGAAGCTTTCTTT. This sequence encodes CSGSGGGNTEAFF.

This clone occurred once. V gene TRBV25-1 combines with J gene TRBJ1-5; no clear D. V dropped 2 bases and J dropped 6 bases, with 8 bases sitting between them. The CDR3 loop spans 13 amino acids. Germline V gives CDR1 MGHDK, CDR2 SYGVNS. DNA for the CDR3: TGTGCCAGCAGTGAACTGGGAGGTCAGCCCCAGCATTTT. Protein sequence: CASSELGGQPQHF.

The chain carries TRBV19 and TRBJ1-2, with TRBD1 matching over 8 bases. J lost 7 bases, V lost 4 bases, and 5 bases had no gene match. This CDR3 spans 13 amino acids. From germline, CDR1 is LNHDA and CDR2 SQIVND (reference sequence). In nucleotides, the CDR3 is TGTGCCAGTAGTACGACAGGGGCCAGTGGCTACACCTTC. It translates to CASSTTGASGYTF.

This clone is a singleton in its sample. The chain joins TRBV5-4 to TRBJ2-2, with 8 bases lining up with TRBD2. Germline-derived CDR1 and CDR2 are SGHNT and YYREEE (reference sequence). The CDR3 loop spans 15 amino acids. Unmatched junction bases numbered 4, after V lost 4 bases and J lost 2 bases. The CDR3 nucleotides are TGTGCCAGCAGCCGGGGGGGGACAAACACCGGGGAGCTGTTTTTT. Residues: CASSRGGTNTGELFF.